Given below is one T cell receptor beta chain in context. Antigen: not known. Trimming left V 4 bases short and J 6 bases short, with 5 bases between. The CDR3 loop spans 11 amino acids. CDR1 and CDR2 from the germline V gene are SGDLS and YYNGEE. Clones were read by immunoSEQ multiplex PCR, and TCRdb kept only the in-frame ones, dropping some. Among under 85,000 clones listed, 84% were seen once. This sample was taken from a study of neoadjuvant anti-PD-1 for oral cavity cancer. Overall study results and limits: TCR analyses covered only a few patients per response group.

The chain couples TRBV9 to TRBJ2-1; no firm D call. The starting material was PBMCs, obtained before nivolumab (anti-PD-1) treatment. The TCR sequence derives from a person between 40 and 85 years old with oral cavity squamous cell carcinoma. The CDR3 sequence: CASSTRNEQFF. DNA of the CDR3: TGTGCCAGCAGCACCCGCAATGAGCAGTTCTTC.